Sequencing of this T cell receptor beta chain was carried out in a study of human T cells and chemical hapten exposure. Study details: Each patient's scalp received weekly diphenylcyclopropenone throughout the roughly 24-week study. Across samples, TCR yields varied, mostly owing to small differences in pooled library volumes.

Time point: pre-sensitization, week 0. Specified treatment: therapeutic diphenylcyclopropenone sensitization with weekly scalp DPC. In the original analysis: Sample TCR counts, which ranged from about 20,000 to 750,000, had a median of 95,638. Each CDR3 protein is one row after TCRdb ran MiXCR on the RACE reads. The V and J calls were determined by TCRdb, not by the authors. The sample holds about 270,000 distinct CDR3 sequences, almost 8% seen once. This TCR was recovered from a man younger than 30 with alopecia areata. Some clones in this sample may be carry-over from other donors' samples. Sample: whole blood, taken in connection with sensitization to the hapten diphenylcyclopropenone (DPC).

This CDR3 reads CASSQEGGTGSFTFF. CDR3 in DNA: TGCGCCAGCAGCCAAGAGGGGGGAACAGGGTCGTTTACTTTCTTT. The chain recombines TRBV4-3 with TRBJ1-1, with a possible D match to TRBD1 (6 bases). The CDR3 is 15 amino acids. Trimming took off 0 bases at V and 12 bases at J, with 20 bases between the two ends. In germline, CDR1 is LGHNA, CDR2 YSLEER.